This entry describes one T cell receptor (beta chain). The antigen is undetermined. Deletions cut 1 base from V and 5 bases from J, with 8 bases between. Germline V gene lookup returns CDR1 LGHNT and CDR2 FRNRAP. The CDR3 has 13 amino acids. Deep-level assay runs were performed. Sequencing was performed with immunoSEQ multiplex PCR; in TCRdb, only in-frame clones are kept and a portion is missing. The sample lists millions of clones, more than 90% occurring once. The entry originates in a study of shared clonotypes between healthy human individuals. Study-wide findings and caveats: Naive subsets typically showed greater estimated richness than memory subsets. Clonotypes which were not shared had lower generation probabilities than clonotypes that all four donors shared.

This clonotype originated in a man aged 18 to 30 in good health. The sequenced material came from naive CD4+ T cells sorted from blood. The subset: CD45RA+ positively selected. This chain links TRBV12-5 with TRBJ1-1; D not certain. The CDR3 here is CASGLGYDTEAFF. CDR3 DNA: TGTGCTAGTGGTTTGGGGTATGATACTGAAGCTTTCTTT.